The 18 T cell receptor beta chains below come from one sample, sequenced in a study of blood T cell repertoires in COVID-19. Repertoires were generated with immunoSEQ multiplex PCR, while TCRdb's copy carries only in-frame clones and drops some. The sample records about 140,000 clones, over 80% being singletons. The sample comprised PBMCs or T cells enriched from blood (not recorded which). The origin of the receptors is an older man who had been exposed to COVID-19.

V and J are TRBV6-5 and TRBJ2-7; 9 bases fit TRBD2. Germline V lookup: CDR1 MNHEY, CDR2 SVGAGI. V gave up 5 bases and J gave up 7 bases; unmatched junction bases: 9. The length of the CDR3 is 14 residues. For the CDR3, the DNA is TGTGCCAGCAGTCAGGCGGGGGGGCCAGAAGAGCAGTACTTC. Translated: CASSQAGGPEEQYF.

This chain connects TRBV20-1 to TRBJ2-4, with TRBD2 as a possible D gene (6 bases). CDR3 length: 18 residues. V shed 3 bases and J shed 6 bases, with 27 bases lying between them. Germline loops: CDR1 DFQATT, CDR2 SNEGSKA (reference sequence). The CDR3 coding sequence is TGCAGTGCTAGTGGGGACCCCGGAGGGGCTAGCAGCTCAAACATTCAGTACTTC. Its protein product is CSASGDPGGASSSNIQYF.

The V and J genes are TRBV29-1 and TRBJ1-1, with TRBD1 matching over 8 bases. Germline CDR1 SQVTM, CDR2 ANQGSEA. The CDR3 spans 14 residues. The ends lost 6 bases at V and 2 bases at J; junction bases unmatched: 8. The CDR3 DNA follows: TGCAGCGTCCCGAGGACAGGGATCAACACTGAAGCTTTCTTT. It translates to CSVPRTGINTEAFF.

This clone was detected a few times. The rearrangement uses TRBV3-1 (or the pseudogene TRBV3-2) and TRBJ1-4, with 8 positions matching TRBD1. The CDR3 runs 21 residues. Germline trimming cut 1 base from V and 8 bases from J; bases unmatched to any gene: 24. Per germline, CDR1 LGHDT and CDR2 YNNKEL (reference sequence). CDR3 DNA: TGTGCCAGCAGCCAAGCCACTTCTCGACAGGGGCCGAATCTAATAAGGGAAAAACTGTTTTTT. Encoded protein: CASSQATSRQGPNLIREKLFF.

CDR3 loop: CASSPRPDRNSNQPQHF. The CDR3 DNA follows: TGTGCCAGCTCACCTAGACCTGACAGAAATAGCAATCAGCCCCAGCATTTT. The rearrangement uses TRBV18 and TRBJ1-5, with D possibly being TRBD1 (5 bases). Deletions cut 3 bases from V and 0 bases from J, with 15 bases between. Germline V lookup: CDR1 KGHSH, CDR2 LQKENI. The CDR3 covers 17 residues.

This clone occurred a few times. This chain uses TRBV7-2 with TRBJ1-1, with 11 bases lining up with TRBD1. V lost 1 base to trimming and J lost 4 bases; unmatched junction nucleotides: 11. The germline gives CDR1 SGHTA, CDR2 FQGNSA. The CDR3 runs to 18 residues. The CDR3 coding sequence is TGTGCCAGCAGCTTAGGCGGGACAGGGGGTAGTATGGCCACTGAAGCTTTCTTT. Its translation is CASSLGGTGGSMATEAFF.

CDR3 in amino acids: CASSWGEGAGNQPQHF. CDR3 nucleotide sequence: TGTGCCAGCAGCTGGGGAGAGGGGGCTGGCAATCAGCCCCAGCATTTT. The chain has TRBV5-8 and TRBJ1-5, with 7 bases fitting TRBD1. The trim removed 3 bases at V and 2 bases at J, leaving 8 bases unmatched. Germline loops: CDR1 SGHTS, CDR2 YDEGEE. This CDR3 contains 16 residues.

The chain links TRBV2 to TRBJ1-5; 7 positions agree with TRBD1. CDR3 length: 13 residues. Germline loops: CDR1 SNHLY, CDR2 FYNNEI. Trimming removed 5 bases from V and 9 bases from J; junction bases left unmatched: 7. CDR3 amino acids: CASSPDRSRPQHF. In DNA form, the CDR3 reads TGTGCCAGCAGTCCGGACAGGTCTCGGCCCCAGCATTTT.

This clone was seen more than once but under ten times. V is TRBV30 and J is TRBJ1-1; no clear D. Between the trimmed V and J ends, which lost 3 bases and 0 bases, there was a span of 5 bases. The length of the CDR3 is 12 residues. Germline V gene lookup returns CDR1 GTSNPN and CDR2 SVGIG (reference sequence). The CDR3 DNA reads TGTGCCTGGAGCGGTATGAACACTGAAGCTTTCTTT. Amino acids: CAWSGMNTEAFF. The full variable domain, completed using reference TRBV30 and TRBJ1-1, is SQTIHQWPATLVQPVGSPLSLECTVEGTSNPNLYWYRQAAGRGLQLLFYSVGIGQISSEVPQNLSASRPQDRQFILSSKKLLLSDSGFYLCAWSGMNTEAFFGQGTRLTVV.

The chain joins TRBV28 to TRBJ1-6, with no clear D. Trimming cost V 7 bases and J 8 bases, with 12 bases left between them. Per germline, CDR1 MDHEN and CDR2 SYDVKM. CDR3 length: 13 amino acids. CDR3: CASIAKADSPLHF. The CDR3, as DNA: TGTGCCAGCATCGCAAAAGCCGATTCACCCCTCCACTTT.

The chain combines TRBV9 with TRBJ2-1; 11 nucleotides line up with TRBD2. The J segment lost 3 bases and the V segment lost 0 bases, leaving 11 bases of the junction unmatched. The CDR3 is 19 amino acids. CDR1 SGDLS and CDR2 YYNGEE come from the germline V gene. CDR3 nucleotides: TGTGCCAGCAGCGTAGAATCCTTTAGCGGGGGGGCTGGCTACAATGAGCAGTTCTTC. It codes for CASSVESFSGGAGYNEQFF.

The rearrangement uses TRBV11-2 and TRBJ2-7, with 9 bases that match TRBD1. J gave up 1 base and V 5 bases, and 3 bases lay outside the gene matches. CDR3 length equals 14 residues. Per germline, CDR1 SGHAT and CDR2 FQNNGV. CDR3: CASSRGQGSYEQYF. For the CDR3, the DNA is TGTGCCAGCAGCCGGGGACAGGGATCCTACGAGCAGTACTTC.

The V and J genes are TRBV7-9 and TRBJ1-1; possibly TRBD1 for D (6 bases). The CDR3 length is 13 residues. V lost 1 base and J lost 4, with 7 bases in between. Germline V CDR1 and CDR2: SEHNR, FQNEAQ (reference sequence). The CDR3 sequence is CASSLGTVTEAFF. CDR3 DNA: TGTGCCAGCAGCTTAGGGACAGTCACTGAAGCTTTCTTT. Together with reference TRBV7-9 and TRBJ1-1, the CDR3 gives the full variable domain: DTGVSQNPRHKITKRGQNVTFRCDPISEHNRLYWYRQTLGQGPEFLTYFQNEAQLEKSRLLSDRFSAERPKGSFSTLEIQRTEQGDSAMYLCASSLGTVTEAFFGQGTRLTVV.

The sample holds a few counts of this clone. The chain couples TRBV6-6 to TRBJ2-5, with 14 bases matching TRBD2. J was trimmed by 4 bases and V by 5 bases; bases with no gene match: 9. Germline V gene sequence: CDR1 MNHNY, CDR2 SVGAGI (reference sequence). The CDR3 is made up of 17 amino acids. The CDR3, as DNA: TGTGCCAGCAGTCCCACTTGGACTAGCGGGGGGACAGAGACCCAGTACTTC. This sequence encodes CASSPTWTSGGTETQYF.

V is TRBV28 and J is TRBJ1-1; 7 bases agree with TRBD1. Germline V gene sequence: CDR1 MDHEN, CDR2 SYDVKM. This CDR3 is built from 14 residues. The J segment lost 10 bases and the V segment lost 2 bases, leaving 10 bases of the junction unmatched. CDR3 region: CASSLGLGGRGAFF. CDR3 nucleotides: TGTGCCAGCAGTTTAGGCTTAGGGGGCCGTGGAGCTTTCTTT.

V usage is TRBV2 and J usage is TRBJ2-5; 9 positions agree with TRBD2. The V segment lost 6 bases and the J segment 5 bases; nucleotides outside the gene matches: 7. CDR1 and CDR2 from the germline V gene are SNHLY and FYNNEI. The CDR3 extends over 14 amino acids. CDR3 sequence: CASRLAGAAETQYF. CDR3 coding DNA: TGTGCCAGCAGATTAGCGGGAGCTGCGGAGACCCAGTACTTC. Filled out from reference TRBV2 and TRBJ2-5, the complete variable domain reads EPEVTQTPSHQVTQMGQEVILRCVPISNHLYFYWYRQILGQKVEFLVSFYNNEISEKSEIFDDQFSVERPDGSNFTLKIRSTKLEDSAMYFCASRLAGAAETQYFGPGTRLLVL.

This chain connects TRBV6-2 or TRBV6-3 to TRBJ2-7; a possible D gene is TRBD2 (5 bases). Germline loops: CDR1 MNHEY, CDR2 SVGEGT. This CDR3 has 13 amino acids. V was trimmed by 5 bases and J by 6 bases, leaving 14 bases between them. In DNA form, the CDR3 reads TGTGCCAGCAGTGTAACTAGGGATGGCGAGCAGTACTTC. It is translated as CASSVTRDGEQYF.

The rearrangement links TRBV9 to TRBJ1-1, with TRBD1 matching 9 bases. The CDR3 has 17 residues. The V gene's germline CDR1 is SGDLS and CDR2 YYNGEE. Trimming cost V 3 bases and J 0 bases; bases outside gene matches: 9. CDR3 coding DNA: TGTGCCAGCAGCGCCACCGGGACAGGGCCACTGAACACTGAAGCTTTCTTT. Its protein is CASSATGTGPLNTEAFF.